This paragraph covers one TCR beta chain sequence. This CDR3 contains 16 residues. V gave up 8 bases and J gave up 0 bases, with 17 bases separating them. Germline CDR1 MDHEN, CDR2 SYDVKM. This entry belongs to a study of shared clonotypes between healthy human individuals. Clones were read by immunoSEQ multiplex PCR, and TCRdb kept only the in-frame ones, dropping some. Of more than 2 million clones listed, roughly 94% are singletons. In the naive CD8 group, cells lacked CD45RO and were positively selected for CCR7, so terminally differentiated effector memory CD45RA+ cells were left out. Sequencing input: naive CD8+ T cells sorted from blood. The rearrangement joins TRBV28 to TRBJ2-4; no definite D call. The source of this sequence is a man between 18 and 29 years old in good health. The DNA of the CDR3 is TGTGCCAGCCAGACATGGCAGCTCCTAGCCAAAAACATTCAGTACTTC. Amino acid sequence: CASQTWQLLAKNIQYF.